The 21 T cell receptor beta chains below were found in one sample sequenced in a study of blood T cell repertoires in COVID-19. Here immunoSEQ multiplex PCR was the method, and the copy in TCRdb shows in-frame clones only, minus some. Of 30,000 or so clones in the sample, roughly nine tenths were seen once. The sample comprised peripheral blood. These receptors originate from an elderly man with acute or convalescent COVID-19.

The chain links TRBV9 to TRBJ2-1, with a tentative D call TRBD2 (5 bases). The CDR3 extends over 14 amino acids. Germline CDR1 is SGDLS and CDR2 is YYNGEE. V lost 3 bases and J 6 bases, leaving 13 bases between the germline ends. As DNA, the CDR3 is TGTGCCAGCAGCGGGGGAGTGGGGTTCAATGAGCAGTTCTTC. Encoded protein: CASSGGVGFNEQFF.

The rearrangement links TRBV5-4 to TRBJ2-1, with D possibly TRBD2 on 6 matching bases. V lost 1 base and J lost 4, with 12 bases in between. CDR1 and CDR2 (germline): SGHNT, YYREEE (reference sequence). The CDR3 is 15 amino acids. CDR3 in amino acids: CASSLTGAGYNEQFF. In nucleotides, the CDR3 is TGTGCCAGCAGCTTGACGGGCGCGGGGTACAATGAGCAGTTCTTC.

This CDR3 reads CASSPSPGGGGYTF. The CDR3 DNA follows: TGTGCCAGCAGCCCCTCTCCAGGGGGAGGCGGCTACACCTTC. The rearrangement uses TRBV9 and TRBJ1-2; 7 bases are shared with TRBD1. The CDR3 runs to 14 residues. J lost 8 bases, V lost 4 bases, and 11 bases had no gene match. Germline V CDR1 and CDR2: SGDLS, YYNGEE.

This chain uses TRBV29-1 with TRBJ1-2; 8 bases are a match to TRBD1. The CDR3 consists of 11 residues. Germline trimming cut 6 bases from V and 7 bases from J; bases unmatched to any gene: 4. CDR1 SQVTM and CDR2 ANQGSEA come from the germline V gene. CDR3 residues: CSVYRGGGYTF. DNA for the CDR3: TGCAGCGTGTACAGGGGGGGTGGCTACACCTTC. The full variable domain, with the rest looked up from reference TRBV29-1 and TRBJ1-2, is SAVISQKPSRDICQRGTSLTIQCQVDSQVTMMFWYRQQPGQSLTLIATANQGSEATYESGFVIDKFPISRPNLTFSTLTVSNMSPEDSSIYLCSVYRGGGYTFGSGTRLTVV.

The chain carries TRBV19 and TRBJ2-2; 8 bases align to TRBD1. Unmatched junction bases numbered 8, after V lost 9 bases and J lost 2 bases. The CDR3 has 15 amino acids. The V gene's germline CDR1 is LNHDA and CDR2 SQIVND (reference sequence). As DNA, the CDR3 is TGTGCCAGCCATCGGACAGGGAGAAACACCGGGGAGCTGTTTTTT. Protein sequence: CASHRTGRNTGELFF.

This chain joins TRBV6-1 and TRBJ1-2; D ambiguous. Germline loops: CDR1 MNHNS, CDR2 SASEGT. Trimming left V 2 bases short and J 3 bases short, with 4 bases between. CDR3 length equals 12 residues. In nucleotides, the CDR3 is TGTGCCAGCAGTGAAACGGACTATGGCTACACCTTC. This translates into CASSETDYGYTF.

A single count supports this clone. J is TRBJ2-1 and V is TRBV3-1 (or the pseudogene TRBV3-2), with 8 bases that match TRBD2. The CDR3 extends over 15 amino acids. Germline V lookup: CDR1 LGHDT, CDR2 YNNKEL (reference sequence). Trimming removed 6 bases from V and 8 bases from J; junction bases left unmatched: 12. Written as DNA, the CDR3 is TGTGCCAGCAGGCTCTCGGGGCTAGCGGGCGATGAGCAGTTCTTC. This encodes CASRLSGLAGDEQFF.

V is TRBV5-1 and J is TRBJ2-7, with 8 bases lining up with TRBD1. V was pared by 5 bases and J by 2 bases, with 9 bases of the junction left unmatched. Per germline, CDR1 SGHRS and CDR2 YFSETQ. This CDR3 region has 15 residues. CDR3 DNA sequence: TGCGCCAGCAGAAGGGGACAGGCGCTCCCCTACGAGCAGTACTTC. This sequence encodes CASRRGQALPYEQYF.

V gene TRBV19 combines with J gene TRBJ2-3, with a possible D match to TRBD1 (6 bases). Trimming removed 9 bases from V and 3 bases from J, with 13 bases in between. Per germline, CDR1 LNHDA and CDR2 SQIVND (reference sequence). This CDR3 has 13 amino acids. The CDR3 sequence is CASRGLGTDTQYF. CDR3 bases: TGTGCCAGCAGGGGATTGGGGACAGATACGCAGTATTTT.

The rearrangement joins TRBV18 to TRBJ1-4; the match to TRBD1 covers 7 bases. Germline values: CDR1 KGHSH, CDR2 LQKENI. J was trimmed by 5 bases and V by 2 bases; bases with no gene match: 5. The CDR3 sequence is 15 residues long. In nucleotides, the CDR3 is TGTGCCAGCTCACCAAAGGGACAGCCAAATGAAAAACTGTTTTTT. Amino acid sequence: CASSPKGQPNEKLFF.

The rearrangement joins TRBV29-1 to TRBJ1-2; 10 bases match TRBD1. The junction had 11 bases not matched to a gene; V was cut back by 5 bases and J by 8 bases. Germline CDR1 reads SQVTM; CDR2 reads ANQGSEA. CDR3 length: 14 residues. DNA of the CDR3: TGCAGCGTTTATTCCGACAGGGGGCGACGGGGCTACACCTTC. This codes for CSVYSDRGRRGYTF.

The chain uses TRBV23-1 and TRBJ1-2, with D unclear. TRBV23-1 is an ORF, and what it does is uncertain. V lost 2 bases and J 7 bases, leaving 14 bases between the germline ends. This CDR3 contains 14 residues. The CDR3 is CASSQTGERIGYTF. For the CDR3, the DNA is TGCGCCAGCAGTCAAACGGGTGAAAGGATTGGCTACACCTTC.

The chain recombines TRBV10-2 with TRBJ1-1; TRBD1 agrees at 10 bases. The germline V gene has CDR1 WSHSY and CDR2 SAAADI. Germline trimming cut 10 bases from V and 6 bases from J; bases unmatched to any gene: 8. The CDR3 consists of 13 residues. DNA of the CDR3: TGCGCCACTACGGGACAGGGGAGGGCTGAAGCTTTCTTT. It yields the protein CATTGQGRAEAFF.

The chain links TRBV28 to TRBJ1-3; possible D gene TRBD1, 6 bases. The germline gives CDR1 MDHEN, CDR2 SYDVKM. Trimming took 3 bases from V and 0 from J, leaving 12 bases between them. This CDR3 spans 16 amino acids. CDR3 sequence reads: CASSFPTGLSGNTIYF. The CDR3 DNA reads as TGTGCCAGCAGTTTCCCGACAGGCCTCTCTGGAAACACCATATATTTT. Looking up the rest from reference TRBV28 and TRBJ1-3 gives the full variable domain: DVKVTQSSRYLVKRTGEKVFLECVQDMDHENMFWYRQDPGLGLRLIYFSYDVKMKEKGDIPEGYSVSREKKERFSLILESASTNQTSMYLCASSFPTGLSGNTIYFGEGSWLTVV.

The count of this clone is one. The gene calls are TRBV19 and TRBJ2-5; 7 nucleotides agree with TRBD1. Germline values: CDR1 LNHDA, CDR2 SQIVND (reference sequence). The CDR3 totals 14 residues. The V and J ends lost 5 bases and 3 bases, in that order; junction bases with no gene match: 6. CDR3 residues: CASSLQGQKETQYF. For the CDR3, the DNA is TGTGCCAGTAGTCTACAGGGGCAGAAAGAGACCCAGTACTTC.

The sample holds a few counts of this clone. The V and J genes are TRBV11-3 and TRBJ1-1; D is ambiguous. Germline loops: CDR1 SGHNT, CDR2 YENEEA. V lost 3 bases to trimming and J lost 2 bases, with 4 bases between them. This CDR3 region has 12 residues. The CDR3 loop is CASSFGNTEAFF. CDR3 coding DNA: TGTGCCAGCAGCTTCGGTAACACTGAAGCTTTCTTT.

Here the CDR3 reads CASSLDGQYGYTF. In DNA form, the CDR3 reads TGTGCCAGCAGTTTAGACGGACAATATGGCTACACCTTC. This rearrangement joins TRBV28 to TRBJ1-2, with TRBD1 as a possible D gene (5 bases). Germline V lookup: CDR1 MDHEN, CDR2 SYDVKM. The V and J ends lost 2 bases and 5 bases respectively, with 9 bases between them. The CDR3 is 13 amino acids.

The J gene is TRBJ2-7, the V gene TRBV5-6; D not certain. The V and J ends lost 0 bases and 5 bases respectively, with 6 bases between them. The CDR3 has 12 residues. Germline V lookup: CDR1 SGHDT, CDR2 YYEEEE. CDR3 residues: CASSLGLDEQYF. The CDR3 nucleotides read TGTGCCAGCAGCTTGGGCCTAGACGAGCAGTACTTC.

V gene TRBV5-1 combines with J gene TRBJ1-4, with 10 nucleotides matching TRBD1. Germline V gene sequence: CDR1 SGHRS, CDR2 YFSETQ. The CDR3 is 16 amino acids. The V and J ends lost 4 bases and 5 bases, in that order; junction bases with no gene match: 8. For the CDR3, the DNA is TGCGCCAGCAGCCTATACGGACAGGGGGAAAATGAAAAACTGTTTTTT. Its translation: CASSLYGQGENEKLFF.

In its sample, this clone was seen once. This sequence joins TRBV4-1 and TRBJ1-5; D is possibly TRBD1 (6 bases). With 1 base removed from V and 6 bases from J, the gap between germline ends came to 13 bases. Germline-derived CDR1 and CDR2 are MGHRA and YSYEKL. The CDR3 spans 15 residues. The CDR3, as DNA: TGCGCCAGCAGCCAAGCCCCGACAGGTACTCAGCCCCAGCATTTT. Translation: CASSQAPTGTQPQHF.

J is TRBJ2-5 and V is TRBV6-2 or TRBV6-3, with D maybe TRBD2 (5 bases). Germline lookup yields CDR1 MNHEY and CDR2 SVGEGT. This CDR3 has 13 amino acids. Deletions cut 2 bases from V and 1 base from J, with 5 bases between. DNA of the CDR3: TGTGCCAGCAGTTACGGGAGCCAAGAGACCCAGTACTTC. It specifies CASSYGSQETQYF.